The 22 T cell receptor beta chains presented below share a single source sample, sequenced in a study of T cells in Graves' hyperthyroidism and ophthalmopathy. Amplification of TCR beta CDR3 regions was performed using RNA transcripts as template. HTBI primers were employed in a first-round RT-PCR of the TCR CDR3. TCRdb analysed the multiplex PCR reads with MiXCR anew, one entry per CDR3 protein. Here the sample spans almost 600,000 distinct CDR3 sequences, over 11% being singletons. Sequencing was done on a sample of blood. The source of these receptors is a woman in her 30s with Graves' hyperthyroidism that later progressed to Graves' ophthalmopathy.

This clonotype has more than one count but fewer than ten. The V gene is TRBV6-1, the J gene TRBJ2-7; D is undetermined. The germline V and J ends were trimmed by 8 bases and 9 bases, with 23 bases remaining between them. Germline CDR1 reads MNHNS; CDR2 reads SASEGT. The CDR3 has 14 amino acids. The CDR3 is CASFAGHLRKGQYF. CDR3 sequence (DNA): TGTGCCAGCTTCGCCGGGCATCTCCGAAAAGGGCAGTACTTC.

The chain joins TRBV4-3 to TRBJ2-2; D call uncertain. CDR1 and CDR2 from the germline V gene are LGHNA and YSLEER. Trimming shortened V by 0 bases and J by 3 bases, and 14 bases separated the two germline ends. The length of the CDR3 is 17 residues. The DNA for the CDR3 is TGCGCCAGCAGCCAAGAGGGTCCGGTCTCCTACACCGGGGAGCTGTTTTTT. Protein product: CASSQEGPVSYTGELFF.

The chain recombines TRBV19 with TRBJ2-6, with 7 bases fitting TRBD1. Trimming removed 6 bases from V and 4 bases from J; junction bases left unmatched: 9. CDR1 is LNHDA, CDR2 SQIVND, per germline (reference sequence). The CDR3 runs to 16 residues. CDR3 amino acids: CASSRGQDNGANVLTF. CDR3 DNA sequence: TGTGCCAGTAGCCGAGGACAGGATAACGGGGCCAACGTCCTGACTTTC.

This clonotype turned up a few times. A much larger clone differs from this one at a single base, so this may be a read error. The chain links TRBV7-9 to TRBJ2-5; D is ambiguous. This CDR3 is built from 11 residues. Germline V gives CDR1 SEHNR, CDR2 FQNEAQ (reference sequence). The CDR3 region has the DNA TGTGCCAGCGGCTTAGTGGAGACCCAGTACTTC. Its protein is CASGLVETQYF.

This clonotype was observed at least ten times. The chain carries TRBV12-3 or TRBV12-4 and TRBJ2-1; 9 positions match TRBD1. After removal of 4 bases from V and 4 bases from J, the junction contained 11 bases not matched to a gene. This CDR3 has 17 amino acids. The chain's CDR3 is CASSSYYDRGAYNEQFF. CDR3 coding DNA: TGTGCCAGCAGTTCCTATTACGACAGGGGGGCTTACAATGAGCAGTTCTTC.

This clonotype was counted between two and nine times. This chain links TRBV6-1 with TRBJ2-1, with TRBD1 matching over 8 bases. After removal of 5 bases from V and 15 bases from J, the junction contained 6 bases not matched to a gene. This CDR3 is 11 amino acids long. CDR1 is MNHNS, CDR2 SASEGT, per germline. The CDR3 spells CASSNRDRWFF. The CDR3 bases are TGTGCCAGCAGTAACCGGGACAGGTGGTTCTTC.

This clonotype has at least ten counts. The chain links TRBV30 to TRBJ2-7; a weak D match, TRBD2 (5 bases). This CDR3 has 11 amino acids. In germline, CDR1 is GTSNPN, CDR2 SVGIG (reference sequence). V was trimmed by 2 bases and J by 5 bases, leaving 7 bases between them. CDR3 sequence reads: CAWSTGDEQYF. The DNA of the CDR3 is TGTGCCTGGAGTACCGGGGACGAGCAGTACTTC.

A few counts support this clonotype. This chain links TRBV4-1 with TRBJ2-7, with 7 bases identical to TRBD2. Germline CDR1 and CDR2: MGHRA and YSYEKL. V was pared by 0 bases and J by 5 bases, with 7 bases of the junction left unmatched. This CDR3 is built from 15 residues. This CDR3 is CASSQDWQGGDEQYF. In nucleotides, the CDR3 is TGCGCCAGCAGCCAAGATTGGCAGGGAGGGGACGAGCAGTACTTC.

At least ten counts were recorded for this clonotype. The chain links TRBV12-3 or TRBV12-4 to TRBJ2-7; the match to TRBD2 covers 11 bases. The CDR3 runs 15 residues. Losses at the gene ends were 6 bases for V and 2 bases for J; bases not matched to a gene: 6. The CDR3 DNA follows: TGTGCCAGCAGCCCTAGCGGGAGGCCGGCCTACGAGCAGTACTTC. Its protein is CASSPSGRPAYEQYF.

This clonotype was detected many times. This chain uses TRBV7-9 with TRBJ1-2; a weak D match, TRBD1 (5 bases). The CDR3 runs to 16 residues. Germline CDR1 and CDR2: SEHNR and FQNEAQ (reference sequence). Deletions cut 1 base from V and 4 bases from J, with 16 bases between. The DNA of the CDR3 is TGTGCCAGCAGCTTAGAGCCATCCGAGACAGCCTATGGCTACACCTTC. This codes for CASSLEPSETAYGYTF.

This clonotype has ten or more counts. The CDR3 DNA is TGCGCCAGCAGCTTGGCCCCACTCTATGGCTACACCTTC. It yields the protein CASSLAPLYGYTF. The chain couples TRBV5-1 to TRBJ1-2; D gene ambiguous. V was shortened by 0 bases and J by 4 bases, with 7 bases between the two germline ends. The CDR3 sequence is 13 residues long. Germline V CDR1 and CDR2: SGHRS, YFSETQ.

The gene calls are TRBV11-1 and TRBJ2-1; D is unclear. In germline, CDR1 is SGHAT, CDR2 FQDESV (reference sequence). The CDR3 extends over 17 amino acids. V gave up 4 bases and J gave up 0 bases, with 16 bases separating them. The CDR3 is CASSYDLESSSYNEQFF. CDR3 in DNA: TGTGCCAGCAGCTACGACTTGGAGAGTAGCTCCTACAATGAGCAGTTCTTC.

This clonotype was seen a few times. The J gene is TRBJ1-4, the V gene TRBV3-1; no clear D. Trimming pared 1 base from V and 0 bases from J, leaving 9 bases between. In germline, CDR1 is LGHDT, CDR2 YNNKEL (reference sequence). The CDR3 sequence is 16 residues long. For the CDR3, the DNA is TGTGCCAGCAGCCAAGCCGCGGTTGCAACTAATGAAAAACTGTTTTTT. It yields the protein CASSQAAVATNEKLFF. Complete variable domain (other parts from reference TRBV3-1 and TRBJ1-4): DTAVSQTPKYLVTQMGNDKSIKCEQNLGHDTMYWYKQDSKKFLKIMFSYNNKELIINETVPNRFSPKSPDKAHLNLHINSLELGDSAVYFCASSQAAVATNEKLFFGSGTQLSVL.

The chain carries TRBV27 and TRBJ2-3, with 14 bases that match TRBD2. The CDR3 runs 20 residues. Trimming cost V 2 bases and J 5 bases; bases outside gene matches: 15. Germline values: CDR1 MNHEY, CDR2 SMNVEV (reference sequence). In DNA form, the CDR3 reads TGTGCCAGCAGTTTAAGTGCCCTACGACTAGCGGGAGGGTTAGTAGATACGCAGTATTTT. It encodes CASSLSALRLAGGLVDTQYF.

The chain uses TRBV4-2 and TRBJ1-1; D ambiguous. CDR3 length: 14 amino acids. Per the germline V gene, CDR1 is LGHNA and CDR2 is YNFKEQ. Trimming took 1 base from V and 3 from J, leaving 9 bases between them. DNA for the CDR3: TGTGCCAGCAGCCAAGGGGAAGTCGACACTGAAGCTTTCTTT. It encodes CASSQGEVDTEAFF.

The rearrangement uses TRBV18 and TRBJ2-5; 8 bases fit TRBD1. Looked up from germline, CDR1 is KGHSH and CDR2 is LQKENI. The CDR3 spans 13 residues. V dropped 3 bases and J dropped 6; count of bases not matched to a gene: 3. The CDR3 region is CASSPGQGKTQYF. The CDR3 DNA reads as TGTGCCAGCTCACCTGGACAGGGCAAGACCCAGTACTTC.

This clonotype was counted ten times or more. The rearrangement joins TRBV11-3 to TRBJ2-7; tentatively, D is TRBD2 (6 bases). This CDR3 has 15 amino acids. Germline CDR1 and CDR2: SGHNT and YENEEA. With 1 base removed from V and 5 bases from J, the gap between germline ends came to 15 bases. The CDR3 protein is CASSLVGGKGDEQYF. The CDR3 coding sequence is TGTGCCAGCAGCTTAGTCGGCGGGAAGGGTGACGAGCAGTACTTC.

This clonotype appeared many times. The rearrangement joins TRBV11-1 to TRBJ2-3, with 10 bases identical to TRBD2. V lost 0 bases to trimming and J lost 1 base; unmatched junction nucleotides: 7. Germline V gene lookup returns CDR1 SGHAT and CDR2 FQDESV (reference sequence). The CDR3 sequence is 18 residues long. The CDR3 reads CASSLAWASGRGTDTQYF. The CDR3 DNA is TGTGCCAGCAGCTTAGCGTGGGCTAGCGGGAGAGGCACAGATACGCAGTATTTT.

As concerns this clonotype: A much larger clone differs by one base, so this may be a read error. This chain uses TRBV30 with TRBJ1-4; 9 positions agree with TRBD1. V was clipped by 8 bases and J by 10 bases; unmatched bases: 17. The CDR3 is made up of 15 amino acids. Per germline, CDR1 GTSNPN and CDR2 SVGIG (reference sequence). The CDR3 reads CARTPRGQGFGKLFF. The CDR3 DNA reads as TGTGCCCGGACCCCCCGAGGACAGGGGTTCGGAAAACTGTTTTTT. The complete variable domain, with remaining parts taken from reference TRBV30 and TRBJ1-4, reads SQTIHQWPATLVQPVGSPLSLECTVEGTSNPNLYWYRQAAGRGLQLLFYSVGIGQISSEVPQNLSASRPQDRQFILSSKKLLLSDSGFYLCARTPRGQGFGKLFFGSGTQLSVL.

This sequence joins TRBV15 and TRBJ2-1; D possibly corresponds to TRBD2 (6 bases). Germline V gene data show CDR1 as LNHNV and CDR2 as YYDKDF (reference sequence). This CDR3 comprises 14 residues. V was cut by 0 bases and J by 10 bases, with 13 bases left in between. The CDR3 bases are TGTGCCACCAGCAGAGAATTCGGGGGAGGCGAGCAGTTCTTC. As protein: CATSREFGGGEQFF.

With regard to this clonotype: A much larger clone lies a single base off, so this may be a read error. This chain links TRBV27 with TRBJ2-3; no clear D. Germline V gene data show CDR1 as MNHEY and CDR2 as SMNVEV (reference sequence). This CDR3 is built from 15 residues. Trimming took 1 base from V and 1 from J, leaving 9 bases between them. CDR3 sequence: CASSLWALGTDTQYF. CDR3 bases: TGTGCCAGCAGTTTATGGGCCTTAGGCACAGATACGCAGTATTTT.

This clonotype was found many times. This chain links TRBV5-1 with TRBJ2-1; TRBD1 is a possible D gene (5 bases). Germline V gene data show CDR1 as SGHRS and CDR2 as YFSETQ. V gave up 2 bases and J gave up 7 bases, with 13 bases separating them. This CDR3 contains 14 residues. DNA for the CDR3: TGCGCCAGCAGCTTTGGGGCAGGGCAAAATGAGCAGTTCTTC. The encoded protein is CASSFGAGQNEQFF. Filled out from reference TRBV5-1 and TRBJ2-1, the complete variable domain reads KAGVTQTPRYLIKTRGQQVTLSCSPISGHRSVSWYQQTPGQGLQFLFEYFSETQRNKGNFPGRFSGRQFSNSRSEMNVSTLELGDSALYLCASSFGAGQNEQFFGPGTRLTVL.